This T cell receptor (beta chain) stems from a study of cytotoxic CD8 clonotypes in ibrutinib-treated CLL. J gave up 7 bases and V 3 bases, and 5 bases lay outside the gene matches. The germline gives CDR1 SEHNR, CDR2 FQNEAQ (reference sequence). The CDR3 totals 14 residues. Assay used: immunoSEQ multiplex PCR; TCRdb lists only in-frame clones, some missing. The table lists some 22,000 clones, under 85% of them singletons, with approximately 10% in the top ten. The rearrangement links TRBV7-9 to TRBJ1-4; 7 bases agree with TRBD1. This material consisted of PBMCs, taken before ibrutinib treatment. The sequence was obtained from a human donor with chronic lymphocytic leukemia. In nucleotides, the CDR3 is TGTGCCAGCAGCTTTCGACAGGGTGGTGAAAAACTGTTTTTT. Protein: CASSFRQGGEKLFF.